The 27 T cell receptor beta chains in this list originate from one sample, sequenced in a study of OX40 agonist ivuxolimab in advanced cancers. Sequenced by immunoSEQ multiplex PCR; TCRdb stores in-frame clones only, minus some. The data hold around 100,000 clones, with about 88% observed a single time. Sample: CD4+ or CD8+ T cells sorted from blood, taken in a trial of the OX40 agonist ivuxolimab. The receptors here all came from an adult with an advanced solid tumor such as melanoma, head and neck, liver or kidney cancer.

This chain connects TRBV6-1 to TRBJ1-1, with D tentatively TRBD1 (5 bases). Germline-derived CDR1 and CDR2 are MNHNS and SASEGT. This CDR3 spans 14 amino acids. The V end was cut by 1 base, the J end by 4 bases, with 10 bases between. The CDR3 DNA sequence: TGTGCCAGCAGTGAAGGCAGGGTGGGCACTGAAGCTTTCTTT. Translating gives CASSEGRVGTEAFF.

The chain links TRBV2 to TRBJ2-4, with unresolved D. Trimming removed 3 bases at V and 2 bases at J, with 8 bases between. The CDR3 is 14 residues long. The germline V gene has CDR1 SNHLY and CDR2 FYNNEI. CDR3 sequence: CASSDSGTKNIQYF. The CDR3 region has the DNA TGTGCCAGCAGTGACTCAGGAACCAAAAACATTCAGTACTTC.

There are a few counts of this clone. This chain uses TRBV19 with TRBJ2-1; maybe TRBD2 (6 bases). Germline V gives CDR1 LNHDA, CDR2 SQIVND (reference sequence). The CDR3 is made up of 15 amino acids. Trimming removed 3 bases at V and 10 bases at J, with 19 bases between. The CDR3 DNA reads TGTGCCAGTAGTATTCGGGGGACTGGTTTGGAGGAGCAGTTCTTC. Residues: CASSIRGTGLEEQFF.

The V call is TRBV27, the J call TRBJ2-3; TRBD1 might be the D (6 bases). Trimming took 5 bases from V and 0 from J, leaving 12 bases between them. The CDR3 has 15 residues. CDR1 is MNHEY and CDR2 is SMNVEV in the germline V gene (reference sequence). Here the CDR3 DNA reads TGTGCCAGCAGTAGGGACACTTCTAGCACAGATACGCAGTATTTT. Its protein product is CASSRDTSSTDTQYF.

The V call is TRBV19, the J call TRBJ2-7, with D perhaps being TRBD1 or TRBD2 (5 bases each). This CDR3 is built from 14 residues. Trimming stripped 4 bases from V and 3 bases from J, with 13 bases between. Germline V CDR1 and CDR2: LNHDA, SQIVND (reference sequence). The CDR3 here is CASSTPGTRYEQYF. Here the CDR3 DNA reads TGTGCCAGTAGTACGCCCGGGACCCGCTACGAGCAGTACTTC.

The chain joins TRBV10-3 to TRBJ2-2; weak D call: TRBD1 (5 bases). Trimming shortened V by 0 bases and J by 1 base, and 9 bases separated the two germline ends. Germline V lookup: CDR1 ENHRY, CDR2 SYGVKD. CDR3 length equals 16 residues. The CDR3 nucleotides are TGTGCCATCAGTGAGTCGGTTCAGGGGAACACCGGGGAGCTGTTTTTT. Amino acids: CAISESVQGNTGELFF.

The chain links TRBV6-1 to TRBJ2-3; D ambiguous. There are 15 residues in the CDR3. With 7 bases removed from V and 0 bases from J, the gap between germline ends came to 14 bases. The germline V gene encodes CDR1 MNHNS and CDR2 SASEGT. The CDR3 bases are TGTGCCAGCATATTAAGGTCCAGTAGCACAGATACGCAGTATTTT. Protein product: CASILRSSSTDTQYF.

V and J are TRBV6-1 and TRBJ2-6; D is ambiguous. Trimming shortened V by 2 bases and J by 3 bases, and 20 bases separated the two germline ends. This CDR3 is 19 amino acids long. Per the germline V gene, CDR1 is MNHNS and CDR2 is SASEGT. For the CDR3, the DNA is TGTGCCAGCAGTGAAATTGCTAAATGGTTACCCGGTGGGGCCAACGTCCTGACTTTC. Translating it yields CASSEIAKWLPGGANVLTF.

The chain employs TRBV5-1 and TRBJ2-1; weak D call: TRBD2 (7 bases). The CDR3 consists of 15 residues. The V and J ends lost 7 bases and 9 bases respectively, with 23 bases between them. Germline V gene sequence: CDR1 SGHRS, CDR2 YFSETQ. The CDR3: CASELGSGGLGEQFF. The CDR3 coding sequence is TGCGCCAGCGAATTAGGTTCGGGGGGCTTGGGTGAGCAGTTCTTC.

This clone has only one observation. The rearrangement links TRBV9 to TRBJ2-1; 7 bases are shared with TRBD2. The CDR3 spans 13 residues. Looked up from germline, CDR1 is SGDLS and CDR2 is YYNGEE. With V trimmed by 3 bases and J by 8 bases, 5 bases remained unmatched. CDR3 region: CASSAPGRDEQFF. The CDR3 DNA follows: TGTGCCAGCAGCGCCCCGGGGAGGGATGAGCAGTTCTTC.

The chain couples TRBV5-1 to TRBJ2-1, with 9 bases matching TRBD1. V was clipped by 0 bases and J by 5 bases; unmatched bases: 6. CDR1 and CDR2 from the germline V gene are SGHRS and YFSETQ. The CDR3 loop spans 16 amino acids. CDR3 coding DNA: TGCGCCAGCAGCTTGGCCGGGAGGACAGGGGACAATGAGCAGTTCTTC. Its translation is CASSLAGRTGDNEQFF.

The gene calls are TRBV5-1 and TRBJ2-7, with D perhaps TRBD2 (6 bases). This CDR3 contains 13 residues. Trimming stripped 4 bases from V and 1 base from J, with 9 bases between. CDR1 is SGHRS and CDR2 is YFSETQ in the germline V gene. The chain's CDR3 is CASSPGVSYEQYF. The CDR3 DNA is TGCGCCAGCAGCCCGGGGGTTTCCTACGAGCAGTACTTC.

The rearrangement uses TRBV5-1 and TRBJ2-7, with 9 bases fitting TRBD2. Trimming removed 4 bases from V and 1 base from J; junction bases left unmatched: 9. Germline CDR1 reads SGHRS; CDR2 reads YFSETQ. CDR3 size: 16 residues. The CDR3 coding sequence is TGCGCCAGCAGCCGTACTCTAGCGGGGAATTCCTACGAGCAGTACTTC. Its translation: CASSRTLAGNSYEQYF.

This chain connects TRBV5-4 to TRBJ2-3, with TRBD2 as a possible D gene (7 bases). The V gene lost 0 bases and the J gene lost 4 bases, with 12 bases spanning the gap. The CDR3 extends over 15 amino acids. From germline, CDR1 is SGHNT and CDR2 YYREEE (reference sequence). In DNA, the CDR3 is TGTGCCAGCAGCTTGGCCGGAGGGGGGGCAGATACGCAGTATTTT. Translated, it gives CASSLAGGGADTQYF.

This chain uses TRBV2 with TRBJ2-1; 9 bases fit TRBD2. Germline-derived CDR1 and CDR2 are SNHLY and FYNNEI. This CDR3 is built from 18 residues. With 0 bases clipped from V and 8 bases from J, the junction kept 14 bases outside the gene matches. CDR3 DNA: TGTGCCAGCAGTGAAGCGTGGGGTCGCGGGAGGGCCCGGGATGAGCAGTTCTTC. Residues: CASSEAWGRGRARDEQFF.

This chain connects TRBV6-5 to TRBJ2-7; TRBD1 agrees at 9 bases. J was trimmed by 2 bases and V by 6 bases; bases with no gene match: 5. The germline gives CDR1 MNHEY, CDR2 SVGAGI. This CDR3 region has 14 residues. CDR3 in amino acids: CASRLTGGAYEQYF. The CDR3 DNA follows: TGTGCCAGCAGACTGACAGGGGGGGCCTACGAGCAGTACTTC.

The V gene is TRBV11-2, the J gene TRBJ1-1, with 8 nucleotides matching TRBD1. This CDR3 comprises 13 residues. Germline loops: CDR1 SGHAT, CDR2 FQNNGV. After removal of 5 bases from V and 5 bases from J, the junction contained 4 bases not matched to a gene. The chain's CDR3 is CASSPTGATEAFF. CDR3 nucleotide sequence: TGTGCCAGCAGCCCGACAGGGGCGACTGAAGCTTTCTTT.

The V call is TRBV10-1, the J call TRBJ2-1, with 9 nucleotides matching TRBD2. Unmatched junction bases numbered 4, after V lost 4 bases and J lost 6 bases. This CDR3 has 14 residues. Germline CDR1 is WNHNN and CDR2 is SYGVQD (reference sequence). Written as DNA, the CDR3 is TGCGCCAGCAGTGTAACTAGCGGGCCCAATGAGCAGTTCTTC. Translating it yields CASSVTSGPNEQFF.

This clone was counted a single time. The V call is TRBV5-4, the J call TRBJ1-5; TRBD1 matches 9 bases. The CDR3 is 14 residues long. V gave up 4 bases and J gave up 6 bases; unmatched junction bases: 5. CDR1 and CDR2 from the germline V gene are SGHNT and YYREEE (reference sequence). DNA of the CDR3: TGTGCCAGCAGCAAGGACAGGGGAAGTCAGCCCCAGCATTTT. Translated, it gives CASSKDRGSQPQHF.

The chain couples TRBV27 to TRBJ2-1, with D unclear. The CDR3 sequence is 14 residues long. Per the germline V gene, CDR1 is MNHEY and CDR2 is SMNVEV (reference sequence). Trimming removed 4 bases from V and 8 bases from J, with 15 bases in between. CDR3 nucleotide sequence: TGTGCCAGCAGTTCGCTTAATAATCGGTATGAGCAGTTCTTC. Its protein is CASSSLNNRYEQFF.

The chain carries TRBV14 and TRBJ1-2, with unresolved D. The CDR3 has 16 amino acids. V lost 0 bases and J lost 0, with 11 bases in between. Per germline, CDR1 SGHDN and CDR2 FVKESK. The CDR3 here is CASSQDLGLANYGYTF. CDR3 DNA: TGTGCCAGCAGCCAAGATCTCGGGCTAGCTAACTATGGCTACACCTTC.

CDR3 sequence: CASSFGLAGANEQFF. Written as DNA, the CDR3 is TGTGCCAGCAGTTTTGGGCTAGCGGGAGCCAATGAGCAGTTCTTC. This sequence joins TRBV28 and TRBJ2-1, with 10 bases lining up with TRBD2. Germline V gene lookup returns CDR1 MDHEN and CDR2 SYDVKM. CDR3 size: 15 residues. J lost 6 bases, V lost 3 bases, and 5 bases had no gene match.

The J gene is TRBJ2-1, the V gene TRBV9, with D maybe TRBD2 (6 bases). The CDR3 sequence is 16 residues long. Germline CDR1 reads SGDLS; CDR2 reads YYNGEE. The V and J ends lost 0 bases and 8 bases respectively, with 18 bases between them. CDR3 nucleotides: TGTGCCAGCAGCGTAGCTTCGGGGGAAGAGGGCGATGAGCAGTTCTTC. It translates to CASSVASGEEGDEQFF.

The chain is built from TRBV10-3 and TRBJ2-3; the D is unclear. Trimming removed 0 bases from V and 1 base from J, with 8 bases in between. The CDR3 covers 15 residues. Per germline, CDR1 ENHRY and CDR2 SYGVKD. The CDR3 spells CAISESAGRTDTQYF. DNA of the CDR3: TGTGCCATCAGTGAGTCGGCCGGGCGCACAGATACGCAGTATTTT.

The chain employs TRBV18 and TRBJ2-1, with D unresolved. The CDR3 contains 12 residues. Germline V CDR1 and CDR2: KGHSH, LQKENI. V was cut by 2 bases and J by 5 bases, with 4 bases left in between. Here the CDR3 DNA reads TGTGCCAGCTCACCAACAGACAATGAGCAGTTCTTC. Translation: CASSPTDNEQFF.

On this clone: Other nucleotide sequences in the sample specify the same CDR3. The chain recombines TRBV6-1 with TRBJ1-5; D remains ambiguous. CDR3 length: 14 amino acids. V was clipped by 2 bases and J by 4 bases, with 9 bases between them. Germline assignment: CDR1 MNHNS and CDR2 SASEGT. CDR3 sequence (DNA): TGTGCCAGCAGTGAAAATCGCCGGAATCAGCCCCAGCATTTT. Residues: CASSENRRNQPQHF.

The J gene is TRBJ1-2, the V gene TRBV7-9; D is possibly TRBD1 (5 bases). V gave up 5 bases and J gave up 0 bases, with 13 bases separating them. CDR3 length: 15 amino acids. CDR1 and CDR2 (germline): SEHNR, FQNEAQ (reference sequence). CDR3 in DNA: TGTGCCAGCAGCCCGCCCCAGGGAACTAACTATGGCTACACCTTC. This codes for CASSPPQGTNYGYTF.